This note documents a single T cell receptor (beta chain) sequence. What it binds is not known. The source of the sample is a study of yellow fever vaccine responses in identical twins. Via MiXCR, TCRdb re-called the RT-PCR reads, giving one row per CDR3 protein. The data show roughly 18,000 distinct CDR3 sequences, approximately 60% seen once. Study-wide points: Twins' T cell vaccine responses reportedly looked partly convergent, partly personalized.

CDR1 and CDR2 from the germline V gene are SGDLS and YYNGEE. The CDR3 covers 16 residues. J lost 1 base, V lost 4 bases, and 9 bases had no gene match. The chain uses TRBV9 and TRBJ1-1; 8 bases match TRBD1. The sample was T cells from blood (PBMCs), unsorted or a sorted subset (not recorded which), taken before or after yellow fever vaccination (not recorded which). This sequence originates from a woman between 18 and 30 years old who received the yellow fever vaccine. The DNA of the CDR3 is TGTGCCAGCAGCCCCCGGACAGGGAAAAGGAACACTGAAGCTTTCTTT. This translates into CASSPRTGKRNTEAFF.